This TCR beta chain originates from a study of T cells in Graves' hyperthyroidism and ophthalmopathy. Comment on this clonotype: The antigen remains unidentified.

The V gene end was trimmed by 7 bases and the J gene end by 1 base; junction bases not matched to a gene: 13. Germline V gene data show CDR1 as SGHDT and CDR2 as YYEEEE. This CDR3 comprises 16 residues. Ophthalmopathy in the patients scored at least 3 on Clinical Activity Score and at least 4 on NOSPECS grade, lasting under 3 months. Fresh 10 ml peripheral blood yielded PBMCs. Study-level findings and limits: Blood samples included most of the expanded thyroid clonotypes exceeding 0.001.

What was amplified from RNA transcripts were TCR beta CDR3 regions. HTBI primers drove first-round RT-PCR of the TCR CDR3. TCRdb re-called the multiplex PCR reads with MiXCR, one entry per CDR3 protein. The sample carries about 480,000 distinct CDR3 sequences, 24% recorded once. The TCR was taken from a woman aged 25-40 years with Graves' ophthalmopathy. The rearrangement uses TRBV5-6 and TRBJ2-7; 8 positions agree with TRBD1. Sequences were obtained from blood. CDR3 residues: CASSYTGGGPSYEQYF. CDR3 nucleotides: TGTGCCAGCTCCTATACAGGGGGTGGGCCATCCTACGAGCAGTACTTC. Full variable domain (outside the CDR3, taken from reference TRBV5-6 and TRBJ2-7): DAGVTQSPTHLIKTRGQQVTLRCSPKSGHDTVSWYQQALGQGPQFIFQYYEEEERQRGNFPDRFSGHQFPNYSSELNVNALLLGDSALYLCASSYTGGGPSYEQYFGPGTRLTVT.